This record concerns one T cell receptor beta chain sequence. These data come from a study of blood T cell repertoires in COVID-19. The CDR3 has 13 amino acids. With 6 bases clipped from V and 5 bases from J, the junction kept 4 bases outside the gene matches. Germline V gene data show CDR1 as MGHDK and CDR2 as SYGVNS. The method was immunoSEQ multiplex PCR; TCRdb's version includes in-frame clones alone and lacks a portion of them. The table lists some 200,000 clones, approximately 90% of them singletons. Sequences were obtained from peripheral blood. The sequence was obtained from a man of 80 years or more with acute or convalescent COVID-19. The chain joins TRBV25-1 to TRBJ2-5; 9 bases map to TRBD1. The CDR3 region has the DNA TGTGCCAGCAGGGGACAGGGTAGGGAGACCCAGTACTTC. Its translation: CASRGQGRETQYF.